What follows is one T cell receptor beta chain and its context. Antigen specificity is unknown. This entry comes from a study of shared clonotypes between healthy human individuals. Study-level points and caveats: Between four donors, naive CD4 clonotypes were shared at a level of about 5%. Limited genetic and exposure-history diversity came from having few donors.

Measured with immunoSEQ multiplex PCR; TCRdb has only the in-frame clones, and not every one. The table lists some 2,500,000 clones, less than 95% of them singletons. Germline CDR1 is MGHRA and CDR2 is YSYEKL. V gave up 0 bases and J gave up 8 bases, with 16 bases separating them. The CDR3 totals 16 residues. The TCR was taken from a man aged 18 to 29 in good health. Some clones in this sample may be carry-over from other donors' samples. V and J are TRBV4-1 and TRBJ1-4; no reliable D call. The sequencing input was naive CD4+ T cells from PBMCs. The subset: CD45RA+ positively selected. CDR3 nucleotides: TGCGCCAGCAGCCAAGATCTTCGCACCCGAGGGGAAAAACTGTTTTTT. Its protein is CASSQDLRTRGEKLFF.